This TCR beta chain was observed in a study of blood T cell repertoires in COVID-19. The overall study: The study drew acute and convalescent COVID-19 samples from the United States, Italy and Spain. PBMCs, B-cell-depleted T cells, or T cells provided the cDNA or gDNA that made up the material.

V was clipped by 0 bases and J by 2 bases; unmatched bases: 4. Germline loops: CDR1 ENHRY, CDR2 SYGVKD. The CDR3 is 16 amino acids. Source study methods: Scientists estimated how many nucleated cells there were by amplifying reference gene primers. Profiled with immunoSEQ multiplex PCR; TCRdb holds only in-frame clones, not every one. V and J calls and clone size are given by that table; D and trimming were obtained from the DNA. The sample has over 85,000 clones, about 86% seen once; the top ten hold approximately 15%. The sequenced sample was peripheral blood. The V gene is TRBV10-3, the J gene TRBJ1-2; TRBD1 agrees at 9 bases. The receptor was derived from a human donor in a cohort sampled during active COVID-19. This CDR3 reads CAISESNTGGNYGYTF. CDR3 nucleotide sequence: TGTGCCATCAGTGAGTCGAATACAGGGGGCAACTATGGCTACACCTTC.